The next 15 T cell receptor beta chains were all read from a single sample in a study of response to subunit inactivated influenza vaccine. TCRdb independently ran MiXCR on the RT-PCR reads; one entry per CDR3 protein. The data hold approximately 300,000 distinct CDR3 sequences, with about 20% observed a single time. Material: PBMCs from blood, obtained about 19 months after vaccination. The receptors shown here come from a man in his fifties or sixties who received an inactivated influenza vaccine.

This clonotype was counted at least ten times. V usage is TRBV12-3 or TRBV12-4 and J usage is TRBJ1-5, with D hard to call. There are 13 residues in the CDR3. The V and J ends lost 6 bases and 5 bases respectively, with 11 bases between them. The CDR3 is CASSPGFDQPQHF. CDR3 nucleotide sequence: TGTGCCAGCAGCCCTGGGTTTGATCAGCCCCAGCATTTT.

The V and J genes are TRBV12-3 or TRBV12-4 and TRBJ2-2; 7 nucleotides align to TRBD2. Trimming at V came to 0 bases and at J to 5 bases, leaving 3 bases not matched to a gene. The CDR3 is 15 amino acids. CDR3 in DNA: TGTGCCAGCAGTTTAGCTGGGACTACAACCGGGGAGCTGTTTTTT. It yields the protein CASSLAGTTTGELFF.

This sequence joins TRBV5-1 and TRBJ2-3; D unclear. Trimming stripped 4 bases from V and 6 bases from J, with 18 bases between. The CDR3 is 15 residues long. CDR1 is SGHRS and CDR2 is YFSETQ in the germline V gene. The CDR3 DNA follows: TGCGCCAGCAGCCCTGGCGCGCACGGTAGGGATACGCAGTATTTT. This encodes CASSPGAHGRDTQYF.

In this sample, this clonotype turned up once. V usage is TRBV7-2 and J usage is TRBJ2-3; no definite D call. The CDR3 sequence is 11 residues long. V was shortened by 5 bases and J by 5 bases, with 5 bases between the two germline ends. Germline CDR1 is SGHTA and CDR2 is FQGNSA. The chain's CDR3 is CASSPIDTQYF. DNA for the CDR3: TGTGCCAGCAGCCCAATAGATACGCAGTATTTT. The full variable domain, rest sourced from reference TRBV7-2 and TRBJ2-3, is GAGVSQSPSNKVTEKGKDVELRCDPISGHTALYWYRQSLGQGLEFLIYFQGNSAPDKSGLPSDRFSAERTGGSVSTLTIQRTQQEDSAVYLCASSPIDTQYFGPGTRLTVL.

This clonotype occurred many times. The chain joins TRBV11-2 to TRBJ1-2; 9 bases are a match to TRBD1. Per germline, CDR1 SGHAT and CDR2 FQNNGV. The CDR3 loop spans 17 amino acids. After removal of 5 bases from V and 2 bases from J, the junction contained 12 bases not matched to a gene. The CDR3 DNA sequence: TGTGCCAGCAGCCCCATAAACCGGGACAGGGCGAACTATGGCTACACCTTC. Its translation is CASSPINRDRANYGYTF.

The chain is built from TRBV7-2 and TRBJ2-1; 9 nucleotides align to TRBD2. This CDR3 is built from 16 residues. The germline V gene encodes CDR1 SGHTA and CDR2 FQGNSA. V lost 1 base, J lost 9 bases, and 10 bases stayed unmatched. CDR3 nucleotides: TGTGCCAGCAGCTTAGATGGGGCGGGGGGGCCGCGTGAGCAGTTCTTC. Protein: CASSLDGAGGPREQFF. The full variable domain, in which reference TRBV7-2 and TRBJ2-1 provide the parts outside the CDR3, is GAGVSQSPSNKVTEKGKDVELRCDPISGHTALYWYRQSLGQGLEFLIYFQGNSAPDKSGLPSDRFSAERTGGSVSTLTIQRTQQEDSAVYLCASSLDGAGGPREQFFGPGTRLTVL.

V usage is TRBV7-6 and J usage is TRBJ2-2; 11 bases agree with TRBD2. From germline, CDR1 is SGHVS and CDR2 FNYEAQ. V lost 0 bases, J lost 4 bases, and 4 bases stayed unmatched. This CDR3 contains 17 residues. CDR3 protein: CASSLALAGVGTGELFF. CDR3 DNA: TGTGCCAGCAGCTTAGCACTAGCGGGAGTGGGCACCGGGGAGCTGTTTTTT.

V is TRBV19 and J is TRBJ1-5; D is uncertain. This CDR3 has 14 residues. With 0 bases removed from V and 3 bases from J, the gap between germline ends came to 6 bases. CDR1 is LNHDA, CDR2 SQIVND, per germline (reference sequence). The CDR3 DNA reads TGTGCCAGTAGTATAGAAGGGTACAATCAGCCCCAGCATTTT. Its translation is CASSIEGYNQPQHF.

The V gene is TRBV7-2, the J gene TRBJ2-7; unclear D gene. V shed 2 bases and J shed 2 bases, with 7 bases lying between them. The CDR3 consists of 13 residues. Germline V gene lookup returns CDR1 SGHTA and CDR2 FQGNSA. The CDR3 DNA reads TGTGCCAGCAGCTTATCCTGGACCTACGAGCAGTACTTC. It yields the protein CASSLSWTYEQYF.

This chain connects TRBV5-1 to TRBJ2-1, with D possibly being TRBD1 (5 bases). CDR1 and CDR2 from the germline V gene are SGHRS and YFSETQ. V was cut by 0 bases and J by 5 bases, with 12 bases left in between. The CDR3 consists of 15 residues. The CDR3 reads CASSLALVRDNEQFF. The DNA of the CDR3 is TGCGCCAGCAGCTTGGCCCTAGTCAGGGACAATGAGCAGTTCTTC.

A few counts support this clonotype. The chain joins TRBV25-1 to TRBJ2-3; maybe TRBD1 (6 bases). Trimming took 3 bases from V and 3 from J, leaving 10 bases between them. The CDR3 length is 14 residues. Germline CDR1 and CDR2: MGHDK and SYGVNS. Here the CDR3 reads CASSEYRVTDTQYF. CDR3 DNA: TGTGCCAGCAGTGAGTACAGGGTGACAGATACGCAGTATTTT.

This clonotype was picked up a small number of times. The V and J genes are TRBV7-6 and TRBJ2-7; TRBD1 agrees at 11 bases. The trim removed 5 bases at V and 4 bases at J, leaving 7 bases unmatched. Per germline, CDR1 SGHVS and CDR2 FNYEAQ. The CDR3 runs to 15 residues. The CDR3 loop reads CASSPRDRGSYEQYF. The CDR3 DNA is TGTGCCAGCAGCCCACGGGACAGGGGGTCATACGAGCAGTACTTC.

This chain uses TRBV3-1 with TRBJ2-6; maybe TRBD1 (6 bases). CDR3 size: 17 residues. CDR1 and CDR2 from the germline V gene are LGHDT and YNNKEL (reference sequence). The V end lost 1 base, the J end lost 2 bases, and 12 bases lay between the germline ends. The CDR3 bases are TGTGCCAGCAGCCAAGGAACAGGGTCCCCTGGGGCCAACGTCCTGACTTTC. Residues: CASSQGTGSPGANVLTF.

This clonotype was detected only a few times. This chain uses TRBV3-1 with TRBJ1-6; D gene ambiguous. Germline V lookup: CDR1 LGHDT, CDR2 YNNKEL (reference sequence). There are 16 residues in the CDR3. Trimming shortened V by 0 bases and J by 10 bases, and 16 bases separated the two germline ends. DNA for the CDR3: TGTGCCAGCAGCCAAGATTCTAGCACGGGGAGGTCACCCCTCCACTTT. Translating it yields CASSQDSSTGRSPLHF.

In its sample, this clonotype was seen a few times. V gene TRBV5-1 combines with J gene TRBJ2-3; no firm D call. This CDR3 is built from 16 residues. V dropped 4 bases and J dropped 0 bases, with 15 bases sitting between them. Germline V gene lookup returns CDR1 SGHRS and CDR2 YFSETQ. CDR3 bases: TGCGCCAGCAGCCAGGTATTGGGTGGGAGCACAGATACGCAGTATTTT. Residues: CASSQVLGGSTDTQYF.